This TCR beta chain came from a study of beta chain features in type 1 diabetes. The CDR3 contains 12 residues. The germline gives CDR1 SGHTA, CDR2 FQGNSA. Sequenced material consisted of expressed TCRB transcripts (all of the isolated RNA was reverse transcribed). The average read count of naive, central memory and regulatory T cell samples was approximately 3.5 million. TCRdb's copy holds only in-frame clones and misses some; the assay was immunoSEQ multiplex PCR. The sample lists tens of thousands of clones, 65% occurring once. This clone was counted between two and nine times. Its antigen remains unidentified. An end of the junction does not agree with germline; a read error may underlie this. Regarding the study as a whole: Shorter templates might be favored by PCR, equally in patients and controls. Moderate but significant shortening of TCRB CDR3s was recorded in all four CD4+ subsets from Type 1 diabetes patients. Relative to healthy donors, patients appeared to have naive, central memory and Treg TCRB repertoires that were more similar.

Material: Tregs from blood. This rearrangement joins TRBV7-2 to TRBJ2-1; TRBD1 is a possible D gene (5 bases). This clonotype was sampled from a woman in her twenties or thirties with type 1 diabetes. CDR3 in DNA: TGTGCCAGCAGCCCCCCTCTAAGTGGGGCGGTCTTC. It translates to CASSPPLSGAVF.